A selection of T cell receptor beta chains follows, all from one sample in a study of T cells in Graves' hyperthyroidism and ophthalmopathy. In TCRdb, the multiplex PCR reads were re-called with MiXCR into one record per CDR3 protein. The sample lists about 520,000 distinct CDR3 sequences, around 21% seen once, with about 26% in the top ten. The sequencing sample was made of blood. The receptors come from a man aged 18 to 29 with Graves' hyperthyroidism. The CDR3 runs from the conserved cysteine through the conserved F or W. A D gene is named only where the DNA matches it firmly. Clone size, where shown, is once, few, many, or a class for clones that have expanded.

d_gene: -
j_gene: TRBJ2-2
v_gene: TRBV6-2/TRBV6-3
abundance: -
CDR3nt: TGTGCCAGTCACAGGGAGAACACCGGGGATCTGTTTTTT
CDR3aa: CASHRENTGDLFF

d_gene: TRBD1
j_gene: TRBJ2-5
v_gene: TRBV7-8
abundance: -
CDR3nt: TGTGCCAGCAGTCGGACCAGGACAGGGAGTTTAGAGACCCAGTACTTC
CDR3aa: CASSRTRTGSLETQYF

d_gene: -
j_gene: TRBJ2-7
v_gene: TRBV4-1
abundance: many
CDR3nt: TGCGCCAGCAGCCAAGATTCCGGGGGCTTGAACGAGCAGTACTTC
CDR3aa: CASSQDSGGLNEQYF

d_gene: TRBD1
j_gene: TRBJ2-6
v_gene: TRBV27
abundance: many
CDR3nt: TGTGCCAGCAGCCTTACTACAGGGGCCGGGGCCAACGTCCTGACTTTC
CDR3aa: CASSLTTGAGANVLTF

d_gene: -
j_gene: TRBJ2-5
v_gene: TRBV28
abundance: -
CDR3nt: TGTGCCAGCACTCCTCCCTCACCTAGACAGCAAGAGACCCAGTACTTC
CDR3aa: CASTPPSPRQQETQYF

d_gene: -
j_gene: TRBJ1-1
v_gene: TRBV12-3/TRBV12-4
abundance: many
CDR3nt: TGTGCCAGCAGTCCCCTACCAACGAGAACTGAAGCTTTCTTT
CDR3aa: CASSPLPTRTEAFF

d_gene: -
j_gene: TRBJ1-2
v_gene: TRBV9
abundance: -
CDR3nt: TGTGCCAGCAGCGTAGGAGGGTGGGGTGGCTACACCTTC
CDR3aa: CASSVGGWGGYTF

d_gene: TRBD1
j_gene: TRBJ1-5
v_gene: TRBV3-1
abundance: few
CDR3nt: TGTGCCAGCAGCAAGACAGGGGCGAGCAATCAGCCCCAGCATTTT
CDR3aa: CASSKTGASNQPQHF

d_gene: TRBD2
j_gene: TRBJ2-2
v_gene: TRBV11-2
abundance: many
CDR3nt: TGTGCCAGCAGCTCGGGGGGGGGCTACACCGGGGAGCTGTTTTTT
CDR3aa: CASSSGGGYTGELFF

d_gene: -
j_gene: TRBJ1-6
v_gene: TRBV7-9
abundance: -
CDR3nt: TGTGCCAGCAGCTTGGAGGGTTCACCCCTCCACTTT
CDR3aa: CASSLEGSPLHF

d_gene: -
j_gene: TRBJ1-2
v_gene: TRBV9
abundance: many
CDR3nt: TGTGCCAGCAGCCTAACCACAGGGACGTATGGCTACACCTTC
CDR3aa: CASSLTTGTYGYTF

d_gene: -
j_gene: TRBJ1-1
v_gene: TRBV2
abundance: many
CDR3nt: TGTGCCAGCAGTGAACGGGGGCCCACTGAAGCTTTCTTT
CDR3aa: CASSERGPTEAFF

d_gene: -
j_gene: TRBJ2-7
v_gene: TRBV6-1
abundance: -
CDR3nt: TGTGCCAGTCACCTCGGGGGCCGTACCTACGAGCAGTACTTC
CDR3aa: CASHLGGRTYEQYF

d_gene: TRBD2
j_gene: TRBJ2-7
v_gene: TRBV27
abundance: -
CDR3nt: TGTGCCAGCAGTCCGGGACTAGCGGGAGCGGGGCAGTACTTC
CDR3aa: CASSPGLAGAGQYF

d_gene: -
j_gene: TRBJ2-3
v_gene: TRBV12-3/TRBV12-4
abundance: many
CDR3nt: TGTGCCAGCAGTTATTCAGGGAGTGCAGATACGCAGTATTTT
CDR3aa: CASSYSGSADTQYF

d_gene: -
j_gene: TRBJ1-6
v_gene: TRBV19
abundance: -
CDR3nt: TGTGCCAGTTCCCCGGCCGCAGGGAATAATTCACCCCTCCACTTT
CDR3aa: CASSPAAGNNSPLHF

d_gene: -
j_gene: TRBJ2-7
v_gene: TRBV29-1
abundance: few
CDR3nt: TGCAGCGTTGTAGGGGCTCAGGGCGGGCAGTACTTC
CDR3aa: CSVVGAQGGQYF

d_gene: -
j_gene: TRBJ2-7
v_gene: TRBV29-1
abundance: -
CDR3nt: TGCAGCGCCCAGGCTAACTCCTACGAGCAGTACTTC
CDR3aa: CSAQANSYEQYF

d_gene: TRBD1
j_gene: TRBJ1-2
v_gene: TRBV5-1
abundance: many
CDR3nt: TGCGCCAGCAGCCTCGGACAGGGCGTCGCTAACTATGGCTACACCTTC
CDR3aa: CASSLGQGVANYGYTF

d_gene: TRBD1
j_gene: TRBJ2-2
v_gene: TRBV6-2/TRBV6-3
abundance: few
CDR3nt: TGTGCCAGCAGGGAATGGGACAGATACACCGGGGAGCTGTTTTTT
CDR3aa: CASREWDRYTGELFF

d_gene: TRBD2
j_gene: TRBJ2-7
v_gene: TRBV7-2
abundance: many
CDR3nt: TGTGCCAGCAGCTTAGCGAGGGGGACTAGCGGGGGCTACGAGCAGTACTTC
CDR3aa: CASSLARGTSGGYEQYF

d_gene: -
j_gene: TRBJ1-1
v_gene: TRBV6-1
abundance: -
CDR3nt: TGTGCCAGCAGTGAAGAGAGTTGGCTTGAAGCTTTCTTT
CDR3aa: CASSEESWLEAFF

d_gene: -
j_gene: TRBJ1-5
v_gene: TRBV12-3/TRBV12-4
abundance: -
CDR3nt: TGTGCCAGCAGCCATCCCACGGATCAGCCCCAGCATTTT
CDR3aa: CASSHPTDQPQHF

d_gene: -
j_gene: TRBJ2-7
v_gene: TRBV27
abundance: -
CDR3nt: TGTGCCAGCAGTTCGGCAGGGGGGAATTACGAGCAGTACTTC
CDR3aa: CASSSAGGNYEQYF

d_gene: -
j_gene: TRBJ1-2
v_gene: TRBV30
abundance: many
CDR3nt: TGTGCCTGGACGCCGGCCATGGATGGCTACACCTTC
CDR3aa: CAWTPAMDGYTF

d_gene: -
j_gene: TRBJ1-5
v_gene: TRBV11-2
abundance: -
CDR3nt: TGTGCCAGCATCGTTTCGAGGGACAATCAGCCCCAGCATTTT
CDR3aa: CASIVSRDNQPQHF

d_gene: -
j_gene: TRBJ2-5
v_gene: TRBV6-1
abundance: many
CDR3nt: TGTGCCAGCAGTGACTACAGAGGGTCGGAGACCCAGTACTTC
CDR3aa: CASSDYRGSETQYF

d_gene: -
j_gene: TRBJ1-5
v_gene: TRBV12-5
abundance: many
CDR3nt: TGTGCTAGTGGTTTGGACGGTAGCAATCAGCCCCAGCATTTT
CDR3aa: CASGLDGSNQPQHF

d_gene: -
j_gene: TRBJ2-7
v_gene: TRBV25-1
abundance: many
CDR3nt: TGTGCCAGCAGTGGCGTCTGGGAATACGAGCAGTACTTC
CDR3aa: CASSGVWEYEQYF

d_gene: -
j_gene: TRBJ1-1
v_gene: TRBV4-1
abundance: -
CDR3nt: TGCGCCAGCAGCCGGCTAGGGGGGGGCCGGATGAACACTGAAGCTTTCTTT
CDR3aa: CASSRLGGGRMNTEAFF

d_gene: -
j_gene: TRBJ2-2
v_gene: TRBV2
abundance: many
CDR3nt: TGTGCCAGCAGTGCGGGGGTAGGGGAGCTGTTTTTT
CDR3aa: CASSAGVGELFF

d_gene: -
j_gene: TRBJ2-7
v_gene: TRBV6-5
abundance: -
CDR3nt: TGTGCCAGCAGTTACTCGTTCAGGACCTACGAGCAGTACTTC
CDR3aa: CASSYSFRTYEQYF

d_gene: TRBD1
j_gene: TRBJ2-7
v_gene: TRBV28
abundance: many
CDR3nt: TGTGCCAGCAGTTTTGTACAGGGGCCCCTCTACGAGCAGTACTTC
CDR3aa: CASSFVQGPLYEQYF

d_gene: TRBD1
j_gene: TRBJ2-2
v_gene: TRBV20-1
abundance: many
CDR3nt: TGCAGTGCGGCAGACAGGGGGGGTGCAAACACCGGGGAGCTGTTTTTT
CDR3aa: CSAADRGGANTGELFF

d_gene: -
j_gene: TRBJ1-2
v_gene: TRBV7-6
abundance: many
CDR3nt: TGTGCCAGCAGCCCAGGGACGGTGGAGGATGGCTACACCTTC
CDR3aa: CASSPGTVEDGYTF

d_gene: TRBD2
j_gene: TRBJ2-5
v_gene: TRBV27
abundance: few
CDR3nt: TGTGCCAGCAGTTTATTCCCTCTAGCGGGGGGAATTTCAGAGACCCAGTACTTC
CDR3aa: CASSLFPLAGGISETQYF

d_gene: TRBD2
j_gene: TRBJ2-2
v_gene: TRBV12-3/TRBV12-4
abundance: many
CDR3nt: TGTGCCAGCGAATCACGGCGGGGGACCGGGGAGCTGTTTTTT
CDR3aa: CASESRRGTGELFF

d_gene: TRBD2
j_gene: TRBJ2-2
v_gene: TRBV29-1
abundance: many
CDR3nt: TGCAGCGTTGTAGCGGGGGACACCGGGGAGCTGTTTTTT
CDR3aa: CSVVAGDTGELFF

d_gene: -
j_gene: TRBJ1-2
v_gene: TRBV2
abundance: many
CDR3nt: TGTGCCAGCAGGGACAGTCTCCTCAACTATGGCTACACCTTC
CDR3aa: CASRDSLLNYGYTF

d_gene: TRBD1
j_gene: TRBJ1-2
v_gene: TRBV5-4
abundance: few
CDR3nt: TGTGCCAGCAGCCTTGGAAGTGACAGGGCCGCTTATGGCTACACCTTC
CDR3aa: CASSLGSDRAAYGYTF

d_gene: TRBD1
j_gene: TRBJ1-2
v_gene: TRBV6-1
abundance: few
CDR3nt: TGTGCCAGCAGAAGGACAGGGGGTGGCTACACCTTC
CDR3aa: CASRRTGGGYTF

d_gene: -
j_gene: TRBJ2-7
v_gene: TRBV11-2
abundance: many
CDR3nt: TGTGCCAGCGGGAGGACAGAGCCCTACGAGCAGTACTTC
CDR3aa: CASGRTEPYEQYF

d_gene: TRBD1
j_gene: TRBJ1-4
v_gene: TRBV11-1
abundance: -
CDR3nt: TGTGCCAGCAGCTTATCCTGGACAGGATCTGACGCACAACTGTTTTTT
CDR3aa: CASSLSWTGSDAQLFF

d_gene: -
j_gene: TRBJ2-7
v_gene: TRBV20-1
abundance: many
CDR3nt: TGCAGTGCTAGTCAGGCAGTCGGGTCCCACGAGCAGTACTTC
CDR3aa: CSASQAVGSHEQYF

d_gene: TRBD2
j_gene: TRBJ2-7
v_gene: TRBV28
abundance: -
CDR3nt: TGTGCCAGCAGCTTATCCGTTAGCGGGAGAAGGTACGAGCAGTACTTC
CDR3aa: CASSLSVSGRRYEQYF

d_gene: -
j_gene: TRBJ2-7
v_gene: TRBV9
abundance: -
CDR3nt: TGTGCCAGCAACCCGGACTTAACTGGAGACGAGCAGTACTTC
CDR3aa: CASNPDLTGDEQYF

d_gene: TRBD2
j_gene: TRBJ2-5
v_gene: TRBV6-4
abundance: few
CDR3nt: TGTGCCAGCAGTGGGACGGGAGGGTGGACCCAGTACTTC
CDR3aa: CASSGTGGWTQYF